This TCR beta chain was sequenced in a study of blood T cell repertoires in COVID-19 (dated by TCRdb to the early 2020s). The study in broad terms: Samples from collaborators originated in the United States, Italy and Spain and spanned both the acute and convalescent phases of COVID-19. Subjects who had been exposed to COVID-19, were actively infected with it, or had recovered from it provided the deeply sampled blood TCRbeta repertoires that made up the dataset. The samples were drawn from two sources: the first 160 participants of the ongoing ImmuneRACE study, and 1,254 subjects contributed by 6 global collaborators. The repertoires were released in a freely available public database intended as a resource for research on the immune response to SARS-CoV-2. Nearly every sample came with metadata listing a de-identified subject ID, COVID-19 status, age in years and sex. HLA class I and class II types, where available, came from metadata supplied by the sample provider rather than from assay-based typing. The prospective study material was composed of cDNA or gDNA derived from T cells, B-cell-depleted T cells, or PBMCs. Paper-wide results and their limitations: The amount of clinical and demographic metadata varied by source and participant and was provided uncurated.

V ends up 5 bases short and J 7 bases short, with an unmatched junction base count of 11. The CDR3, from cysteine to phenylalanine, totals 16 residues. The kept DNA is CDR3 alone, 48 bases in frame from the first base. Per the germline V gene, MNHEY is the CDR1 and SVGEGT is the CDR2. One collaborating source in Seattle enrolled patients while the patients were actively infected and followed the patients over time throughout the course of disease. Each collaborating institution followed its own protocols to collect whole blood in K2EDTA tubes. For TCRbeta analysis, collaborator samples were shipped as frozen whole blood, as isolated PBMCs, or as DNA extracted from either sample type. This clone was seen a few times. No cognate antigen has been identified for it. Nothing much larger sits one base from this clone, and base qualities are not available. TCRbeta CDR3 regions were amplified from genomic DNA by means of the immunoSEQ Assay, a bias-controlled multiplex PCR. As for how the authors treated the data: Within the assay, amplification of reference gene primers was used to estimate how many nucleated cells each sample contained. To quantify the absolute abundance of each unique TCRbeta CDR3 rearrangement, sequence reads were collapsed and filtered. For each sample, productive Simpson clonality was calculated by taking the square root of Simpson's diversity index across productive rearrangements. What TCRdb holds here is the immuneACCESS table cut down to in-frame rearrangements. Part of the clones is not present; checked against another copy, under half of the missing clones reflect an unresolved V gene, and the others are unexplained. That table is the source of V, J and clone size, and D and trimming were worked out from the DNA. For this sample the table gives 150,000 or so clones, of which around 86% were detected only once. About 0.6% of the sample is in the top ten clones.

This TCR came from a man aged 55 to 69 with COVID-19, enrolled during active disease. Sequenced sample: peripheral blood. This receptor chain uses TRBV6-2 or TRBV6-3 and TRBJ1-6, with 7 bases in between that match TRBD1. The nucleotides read TGTGCCAGCAGTCAACAGGGGACTCCCCGCAATTCACCCCTCCACTTT. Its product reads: CASSQQGTPRNSPLHF.